Following are 14 T cell receptor beta chains from one sample sequenced in a study of T cell responses to AZD1222 COVID-19 vaccine. Sequencing used immunoSEQ multiplex PCR; TCRdb keeps in-frame clones, though not all of them. The table shows 80,000 to 90,000 clones, with 92% occurring only once. The specimen was peripheral blood, collected on day 0 of AZD1222 vaccination. The receptors here all came from an adult in good health.

The chain joins TRBV6-2 or TRBV6-3 to TRBJ2-5, with 10 bases fitting TRBD2. This CDR3 has 17 residues. Germline V lookup: CDR1 MNHEY, CDR2 SVGEGT. The V segment lost 2 bases and the J segment 5 bases; nucleotides outside the gene matches: 11. This CDR3 reads CASSYGASGSFGETQYF. DNA of the CDR3: TGTGCCAGCAGTTACGGGGCTAGCGGGAGCTTTGGTGAGACCCAGTACTTC.

V and J are TRBV11-1 and TRBJ2-1; 8 positions agree with TRBD1. Germline V CDR1 and CDR2: SGHAT, FQDESV (reference sequence). Unmatched junction bases numbered 5, after V lost 5 bases and J lost 5 bases. The length of the CDR3 is 14 residues. CDR3 amino acids: CASSDRGTNNEQFF. DNA for the CDR3: TGTGCCAGCAGCGACAGGGGAACTAACAATGAGCAGTTCTTC.

The chain combines TRBV6-8 with TRBJ2-3; 12 positions match TRBD1. The CDR3 has 19 amino acids. J was trimmed by 4 bases and V by 8 bases; bases with no gene match: 19. Per the germline V gene, CDR1 is MNHGY and CDR2 is SAAAGT. CDR3 in DNA: TGTGCCAGCGGGGCCTCCCGCTCCGGGACAGGGGGCCCGGCAGATACGCAGTATTTT. It yields the protein CASGASRSGTGGPADTQYF.

The chain couples TRBV15 to TRBJ2-1, with D perhaps TRBD2 (7 bases). The CDR3 runs to 15 residues. The germline V gene has CDR1 LNHNV and CDR2 YYDKDF (reference sequence). The V end was cut by 1 base, the J end by 9 bases, with 16 bases between. CDR3 bases: TGTGCCACCAGCAGAGCAGGGAGGGGGTTCGGTGAGCAGTTCTTC. This gives the protein CATSRAGRGFGEQFF.

The rearrangement uses TRBV3-1 (or the pseudogene TRBV3-2) and TRBJ1-2; D is ambiguous. Germline V gene sequence: CDR1 LGHDT, CDR2 YNNKEL (reference sequence). Trimming pared 4 bases from V and 3 bases from J, leaving 9 bases between. The CDR3 spans 13 residues. The CDR3 bases are TGTGCCAGCAGCCCAAATGGGTACTATGGCTACACCTTC. Residues: CASSPNGYYGYTF.

The CDR3: CASSPGQAGNTIYF. Here the CDR3 DNA reads TGCGCCAGCAGCCCAGGACAGGCTGGAAACACCATATATTTT. The chain joins TRBV5-1 to TRBJ1-3; 7 nucleotides line up with TRBD1. V lost 4 bases to trimming and J lost 2 bases; unmatched junction nucleotides: 3. Germline CDR1 SGHRS, CDR2 YFSETQ. CDR3 size: 14 residues.

This chain uses TRBV6-5 with TRBJ1-1; D call uncertain. Germline V gene lookup returns CDR1 MNHEY and CDR2 SVGAGI. This CDR3 is 14 amino acids long. V was pared by 0 bases and J by 10 bases, with 15 bases between. As DNA, the CDR3 is TGTGCCAGCAGTTACTCGTTGTGGGAGAGGAGAGCTTTCTTT. The encoded protein is CASSYSLWERRAFF.

This clone was recorded only once. The chain has TRBV2 and TRBJ2-2; 9 positions match TRBD1. The ends lost 10 bases at V and 4 bases at J; junction bases unmatched: 7. The germline CDR1 and CDR2 sequences are SNHLY and FYNNEI. The CDR3 consists of 14 residues. This chain's CDR3 is CAIAGQGATGELFF. In nucleotides, the CDR3 is TGTGCCATCGCGGGACAGGGAGCCACCGGGGAGCTGTTTTTT.

This chain links TRBV7-2 with TRBJ1-4; no clear D gene. The CDR3 spans 12 residues. Trimming stripped 1 base from V and 10 bases from J, with 7 bases between. Per germline, CDR1 SGHTA and CDR2 FQGNSA. The DNA for the CDR3 is TGTGCCAGCAGCTTAGACTCGGGAAAACTGTTTTTT. Translating it yields CASSLDSGKLFF.

The chain links TRBV10-1 to TRBJ1-1; 7 bases agree with TRBD1. From germline, CDR1 is WNHNN and CDR2 SYGVQD (reference sequence). This CDR3 region has 14 residues. The ends lost 4 bases at V and 5 bases at J; junction bases unmatched: 7. The CDR3 DNA sequence: TGCGCCAGCAGTGCTTCAGGGGGAGTAACTGAAGCTTTCTTT. Amino acid sequence: CASSASGGVTEAFF.

The gene calls are TRBV12-5 and TRBJ2-7, with a possible D match to TRBD1 (6 bases). The germline CDR1 and CDR2 sequences are LGHNT and FRNRAP. The CDR3 sequence is 14 residues long. Trimming took 6 bases from V and 6 from J, leaving 18 bases between them. The CDR3 here is CASGRDTDFGEQYF. The DNA for the CDR3 is TGTGCTAGTGGCCGGGACACCGATTTCGGCGAGCAGTACTTC.

V gene TRBV19 combines with J gene TRBJ2-3; D not resolved. Germline V gives CDR1 LNHDA, CDR2 SQIVND (reference sequence). CDR3 size: 11 residues. Trimming removed 5 bases from V and 7 bases from J, with 7 bases in between. CDR3 sequence reads: CASSDAHTQYF. The CDR3 DNA reads TGTGCCAGTAGTGACGCGCATACGCAGTATTTT.

The V gene is TRBV3-1 (or the pseudogene TRBV3-2), the J gene TRBJ2-7; weak D call: TRBD2 (6 bases). CDR3 size: 13 residues. The V gene lost 8 bases and the J gene lost 4 bases, with 15 bases spanning the gap. Looked up from germline, CDR1 is LGHDT and CDR2 is YNNKEL (reference sequence). For the CDR3, the DNA is TGTGCCAGCGGGGCGGGGTATAGGTACGAGCAGTACTTC. This encodes CASGAGYRYEQYF.

V usage is TRBV5-5 and J usage is TRBJ2-3; no firm D call. Trimming shortened V by 3 bases and J by 4 bases, and 6 bases separated the two germline ends. Germline V gene sequence: CDR1 SGHKS, CDR2 YYEKEE (reference sequence). The CDR3 covers 12 residues. The CDR3 loop is CASSSRADTQYF. The CDR3 coding sequence is TGTGCCAGCAGCTCTAGGGCAGATACGCAGTATTTT.